This T cell receptor (beta chain) is drawn from a study of blood T cell repertoires in COVID-19. The ends lost 3 bases at V and 7 bases at J; junction bases unmatched: 5. Germline values: CDR1 LNHDA, CDR2 SQIVND (reference sequence). The CDR3 has 14 amino acids. Per the authors' pipeline: Estimation of nucleated cell counts was performed using reference gene primer amplification. The table came from immunoSEQ multiplex PCR; TCRdb's copy has only in-frame clones and leaves some out. The V and J calls and clone size were taken over from that table, and D and trimming were inferred from the DNA. Among roughly 300,000 clones listed, approximately 83% were seen once.

Sequences were obtained from PBMCs or T cells enriched from blood (not recorded which). The V gene is TRBV19, the J gene TRBJ1-5, with 8 bases that match TRBD1. The TCR comes from a woman aged 40 to 50 with acute COVID-19. The CDR3 bases are TGTGCCAGTAGTATGGGGACAGGAAGACAGCCCCAGCATTTT. Protein product: CASSMGTGRQPQHF.